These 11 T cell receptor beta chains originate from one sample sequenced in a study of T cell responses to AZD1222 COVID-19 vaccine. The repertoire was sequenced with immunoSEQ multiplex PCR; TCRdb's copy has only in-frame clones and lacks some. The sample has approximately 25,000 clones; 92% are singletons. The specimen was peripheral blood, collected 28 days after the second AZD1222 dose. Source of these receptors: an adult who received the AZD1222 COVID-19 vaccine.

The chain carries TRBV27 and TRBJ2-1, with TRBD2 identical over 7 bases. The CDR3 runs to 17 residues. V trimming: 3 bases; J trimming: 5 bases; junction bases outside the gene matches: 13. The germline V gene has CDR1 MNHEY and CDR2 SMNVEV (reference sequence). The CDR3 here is CASSFSPPREADNEQFF. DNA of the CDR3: TGTGCCAGCAGTTTTTCCCCCCCCCGGGAGGCCGACAATGAGCAGTTCTTC.

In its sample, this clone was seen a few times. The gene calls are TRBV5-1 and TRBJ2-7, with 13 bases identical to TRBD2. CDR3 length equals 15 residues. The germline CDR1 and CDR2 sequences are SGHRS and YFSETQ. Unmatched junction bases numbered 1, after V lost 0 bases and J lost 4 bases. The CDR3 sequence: CASSLELAGGYEQYF. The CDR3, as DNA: TGCGCCAGCAGCTTGGAACTAGCGGGAGGGTACGAGCAGTACTTC. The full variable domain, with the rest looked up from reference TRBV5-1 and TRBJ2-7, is KAGVTQTPRYLIKTRGQQVTLSCSPISGHRSVSWYQQTPGQGLQFLFEYFSETQRNKGNFPGRFSGRQFSNSRSEMNVSTLELGDSALYLCASSLELAGGYEQYFGPGTRLTVT.

CDR3 amino acids: CASSMTSFETQYF. The CDR3 DNA reads TGTGCCAGTAGTATGACTAGTTTTGAGACCCAGTACTTC. The V and J genes are TRBV19 and TRBJ2-5, with D maybe TRBD2 (6 bases). V dropped 3 bases and J dropped 5 bases, with 10 bases sitting between them. CDR3 size: 13 residues. CDR1 LNHDA and CDR2 SQIVND come from the germline V gene (reference sequence).

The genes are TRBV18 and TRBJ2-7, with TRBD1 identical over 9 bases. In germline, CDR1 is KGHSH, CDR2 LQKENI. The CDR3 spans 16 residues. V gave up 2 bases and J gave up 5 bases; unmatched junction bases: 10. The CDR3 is CASSPIAPGQGNEQYF. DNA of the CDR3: TGTGCCAGCTCACCAATCGCCCCGGGACAGGGCAACGAGCAGTACTTC.

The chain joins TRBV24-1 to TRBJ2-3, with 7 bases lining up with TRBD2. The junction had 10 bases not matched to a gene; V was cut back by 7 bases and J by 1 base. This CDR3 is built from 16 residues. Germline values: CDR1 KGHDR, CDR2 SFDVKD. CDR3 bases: TGTGCCACCAGAGGTCGGTCGAGCGGGGGCACAGATACGCAGTATTTT. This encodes CATRGRSSGGTDTQYF.

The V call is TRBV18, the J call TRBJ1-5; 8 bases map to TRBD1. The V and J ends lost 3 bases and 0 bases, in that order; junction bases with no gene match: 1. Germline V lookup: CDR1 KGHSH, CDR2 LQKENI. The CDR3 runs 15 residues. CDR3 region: CASSPDRGSNQPQHF. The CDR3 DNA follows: TGTGCCAGCTCACCCGACAGGGGTAGCAATCAGCCCCAGCATTTT.

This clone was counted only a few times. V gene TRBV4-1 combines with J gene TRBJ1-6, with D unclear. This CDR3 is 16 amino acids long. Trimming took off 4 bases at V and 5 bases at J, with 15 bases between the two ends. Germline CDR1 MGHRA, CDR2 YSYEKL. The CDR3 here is CASSRTLELDNSPLHF. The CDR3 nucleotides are TGCGCCAGCAGCCGTACGCTGGAATTGGATAATTCACCCCTCCACTTT.

The CDR3, as DNA: TGTGCCAGCAGCGGTCCGGGAGAAGAGACCCAGTACTTC. Its translation: CASSGPGEETQYF. This chain connects TRBV4-2 to TRBJ2-5, with D perhaps matching TRBD2 (6 bases). The length of the CDR3 is 13 residues. Between the trimmed V and J ends, which lost 5 bases and 3 bases, there was a span of 10 bases. The germline V gene encodes CDR1 LGHNA and CDR2 YNFKEQ.

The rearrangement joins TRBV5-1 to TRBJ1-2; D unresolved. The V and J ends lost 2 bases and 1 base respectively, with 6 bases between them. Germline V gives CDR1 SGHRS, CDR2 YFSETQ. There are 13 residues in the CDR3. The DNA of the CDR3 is TGCGCCAGCAGCTTAGAGATTAACTATGGCTACACCTTC. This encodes CASSLEINYGYTF.

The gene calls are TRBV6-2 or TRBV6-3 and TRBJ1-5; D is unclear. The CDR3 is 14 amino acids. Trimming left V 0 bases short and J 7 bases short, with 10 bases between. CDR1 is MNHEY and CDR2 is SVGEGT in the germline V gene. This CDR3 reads CASSYSTGYQPQHF. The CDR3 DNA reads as TGTGCCAGCAGTTACTCTACGGGGTACCAGCCCCAGCATTTT.

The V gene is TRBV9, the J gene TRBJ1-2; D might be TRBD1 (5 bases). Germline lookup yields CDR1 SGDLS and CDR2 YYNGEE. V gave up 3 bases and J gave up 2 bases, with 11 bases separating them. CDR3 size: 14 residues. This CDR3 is CASSARQLNYGYTF. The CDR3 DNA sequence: TGTGCCAGCAGCGCCCGACAGTTAAACTATGGCTACACCTTC.